This passage covers 11 T cell receptor beta chains from one sample sequenced in a study of blood T cell repertoires in COVID-19. TCRdb's copy holds only in-frame clones and misses some; the assay was immunoSEQ multiplex PCR. The data hold roughly 60,000 clones, with around 83% observed a single time. Sequences were obtained from peripheral blood. These receptors were collected from a woman of 80 years or more with acute or convalescent COVID-19.

The rearrangement links TRBV14 to TRBJ2-1; possible D gene TRBD2, 5 bases. Germline V gene lookup returns CDR1 SGHDN and CDR2 FVKESK. This CDR3 has 14 amino acids. V lost 1 base and J 5 bases, leaving 9 bases between the germline ends. DNA for the CDR3: TGTGCCAGCAGCCAAGCACTAGTAAACAATGAGCAGTTCTTC. This translates into CASSQALVNNEQFF.

The gene calls are TRBV24-1 and TRBJ2-3; TRBD2 matches at 8 bases. The CDR3 sequence is 18 residues long. Germline lookup yields CDR1 KGHDR and CDR2 SFDVKD. V dropped 1 base and J dropped 3; count of bases not matched to a gene: 11. CDR3 DNA: TGTGCCACCAGTGATTTCCCCCTCCGGGAGGGCCGTACAGATACGCAGTATTTT. It yields the protein CATSDFPLREGRTDTQYF.

The chain joins TRBV28 to TRBJ1-4; D ambiguous. The V gene lost 2 bases and the J gene lost 8 bases, with 3 bases spanning the gap. The CDR3 runs 11 residues. Looked up from germline, CDR1 is MDHEN and CDR2 is SYDVKM. This CDR3 is CASSLGEKLFF. In DNA form, the CDR3 reads TGTGCCAGCAGTTTAGGCGAAAAACTGTTTTTT.

The chain combines TRBV28 with TRBJ2-1; TRBD1 agrees at 8 bases. Germline CDR1 and CDR2: MDHEN and SYDVKM. The V segment lost 10 bases and the J segment 5 bases; nucleotides outside the gene matches: 4. This CDR3 has 12 amino acids. CDR3 nucleotides: TGTGCCACTGGACAGGGCAACAATGAGCAGTTCTTC. Translated: CATGQGNNEQFF.

This clone was seen more than once but under ten times. This rearrangement joins TRBV6-6 to TRBJ1-4; D is unclear. Looked up from germline, CDR1 is MNHNY and CDR2 is SVGAGI (reference sequence). Trimming pared 5 bases from V and 8 bases from J, leaving 6 bases between. The CDR3 length is 11 residues. The CDR3 coding sequence is TGTGCCAGCAGTCCAGGCGAAAAACTGTTTTTT. Its protein product is CASSPGEKLFF.

To note about this clone: Other DNA sequences from this sample encode an identical CDR3 as well. The chain uses TRBV7-3 and TRBJ2-1; D perhaps matches TRBD1 (6 bases). The CDR3 is 15 residues long. V shed 4 bases and J shed 1 base, with 11 bases lying between them. Germline-derived CDR1 and CDR2 are SGHTA and FQGTGA. The CDR3 bases are TGTGCCAGCAGCTCACAGGGTGGTTCCTACAATGAGCAGTTCTTC. Protein: CASSSQGGSYNEQFF. The complete variable domain, with remaining parts taken from reference TRBV7-3 and TRBJ2-1, reads GAGVSQTPSNKVTEKGKYVELRCDPISGHTALYWYRQSLGQGPEFLIYFQGTGAADDSGLPNDRFFAVRPEGSVSTLKIQRTERGDSAVYLCASSSQGGSYNEQFFGPGTRLTVL.

The gene calls are TRBV9 and TRBJ2-3; 12 bases line up with TRBD2. Germline V gene data show CDR1 as SGDLS and CDR2 as YYNGEE. This CDR3 has 16 amino acids. J gave up 6 bases and V 0 bases, and 5 bases lay outside the gene matches. CDR3 residues: CASSVEASGGADTQYF. As DNA, the CDR3 is TGTGCCAGCAGCGTAGAGGCTAGCGGGGGGGCGGATACGCAGTATTTT.

V usage is TRBV2 and J usage is TRBJ1-5; 9 bases are a match to TRBD1. V gave up 4 bases and J gave up 6 bases; unmatched junction bases: 7. Germline CDR1 and CDR2: SNHLY and FYNNEI. This CDR3 spans 15 amino acids. CDR3 in amino acids: CASSVNRGQSQPQHF. The DNA of the CDR3 is TGTGCCAGCAGTGTTAACAGGGGGCAGTCTCAGCCCCAGCATTTT.

V usage is TRBV7-3 and J usage is TRBJ1-6, with 11 positions matching TRBD1. The junction had 4 bases not matched to a gene; V was cut back by 1 base and J by 11 bases. The length of the CDR3 is 15 residues. Looked up from germline, CDR1 is SGHTA and CDR2 is FQGTGA. CDR3 nucleotide sequence: TGTGCCAGCAGCTTAAGTGGGACAGGGGGAACACCCCTCCACTTT. This encodes CASSLSGTGGTPLHF.

This chain connects TRBV3-1 (or the pseudogene TRBV3-2) to TRBJ2-7; 12 bases are shared with TRBD2. CDR3 length: 12 amino acids. V was pared by 10 bases and J by 6 bases, with 4 bases of the junction left unmatched. CDR1 and CDR2 (germline): LGHDT, YNNKEL (reference sequence). The CDR3, as DNA: TGTGCCACCGGACTAGCGGGGCGCGAGCAGTACTTC. Translation: CATGLAGREQYF.

This chain uses TRBV28 with TRBJ2-5; tentative D call: TRBD1 (5 bases). Germline lookup yields CDR1 MDHEN and CDR2 SYDVKM. V lost 6 bases to trimming and J lost 3 bases, with 11 bases between them. The CDR3 is made up of 13 amino acids. CDR3 in DNA: TGTGCCAGCAGGCCGACAGTAAAAGAGACCCAGTACTTC. Its protein product is CASRPTVKETQYF.